A selection of T cell receptor beta chains follows, all from one sample in a study of blood T cell repertoires in COVID-19. Only in-frame clones appear in the TCRdb table, and some are missing; sequencing was by immunoSEQ multiplex PCR. The data hold a few hundred thousand clones, with roughly 88% observed a single time. Sequencing input: PBMCs or T cells enriched from blood (not recorded which). Every receptor here comes from a man aged 30 to 45 who had recovered from COVID-19. Each CDR3 is given with its conserved first and last residue.

j_call: TRBJ1-4
v_call: TRBV4-3
cdr3_aa: CASSPEAGRREKLFF

j_call: TRBJ2-5
v_call: TRBV3-1/TRBV3-2
cdr3_aa: CASSQDLLAGGQGETQYF

j_call: TRBJ1-2
v_call: TRBV7-2
cdr3_aa: CASSLGFGNYGYTF

j_call: TRBJ1-2
v_call: TRBV30
cdr3_aa: CAWIPTGTSYNYGYTF

j_call: TRBJ2-1
v_call: TRBV2
cdr3_aa: CASSKDRASYNEQFF

j_call: TRBJ2-3
v_call: TRBV19
cdr3_aa: CANLIPPLAGGRTDTQYF

j_call: TRBJ1-1
v_call: TRBV6-2/TRBV6-3
cdr3_aa: CASSWRGQTTNTEAFF

j_call: TRBJ1-2
v_call: TRBV5-4
cdr3_aa: CASSFRDKTYGYTF

j_call: TRBJ1-1
v_call: TRBV30
cdr3_aa: CAWSVGGNLEAFF

j_call: TRBJ2-2
v_call: TRBV30
cdr3_aa: CAWSPRPLAGGFSGELFF

j_call: TRBJ1-1
v_call: TRBV3-1/TRBV3-2
cdr3_aa: CASSRRVREGAFF

j_call: TRBJ2-6
v_call: TRBV6-6
cdr3_aa: CASRGTGVSGANVLTF

j_call: TRBJ1-1
v_call: TRBV7-3
cdr3_aa: CASRMTGEVNTEAFF

j_call: TRBJ1-2
v_call: TRBV2
cdr3_aa: CASGSGTLDGYTF

j_call: TRBJ2-7
v_call: TRBV27
cdr3_aa: CASSLSEGLVSYEQYF

j_call: TRBJ2-2
v_call: TRBV10-3
cdr3_aa: CAISISRVLTTGELFF

j_call: TRBJ2-5
v_call: TRBV11-1
cdr3_aa: CASSHQGWTSQETQYF